This T cell receptor (beta chain) was retrieved from a study of CD8+ T cells in alopecia areata. Study-wide background: Tofacitinib exposure lasted 6 to 18 months, followed by 6 months off drug. Whole-study findings and limits: Higher clonality and more expanded CD8+ clones appeared in lesional than normal scalp. Scalp sample data also include resident alphabeta T cells from normal skin.

Extracted RNA was reverse transcribed into cDNA, the sequencing template. Using immunoSEQ multiplex PCR, the repertoire was profiled, and TCRdb retains in-frame clones only, with some absent. The table has more than 110,000 clones, under 60% seen once. Points on this clone: Antigen specificity is unknown.

Sampling of alopecia areata patients yielded lesional scalp punch biopsies as well as peripheral blood. The V and J ends lost 8 bases and 0 bases respectively, with 20 bases between them. The length of the CDR3 is 16 residues. Germline lookup yields CDR1 SGHTA and CDR2 FQGNSA. This receptor was obtained from a human donor with alopecia areata. The rearrangement joins TRBV7-2 to TRBJ2-7, with D tentatively TRBD2 (6 bases). The material was CD4+ T cells sorted from blood, obtained at week 0. The CDR3 region is CASRLPGGASSYEQYF. CDR3 nucleotide sequence: TGTGCCAGCCGTCTCCCGGGCGGGGCGAGCTCCTACGAGCAGTACTTC.